This T cell receptor (beta chain) derives from a study of blood T cell repertoires in COVID-19. In the study overall: There were acute and convalescent COVID-19 samples, and they came from the United States, Italy and Spain. Sample material is recorded as cDNA or gDNA derived from T cells, B-cell-depleted T cells, or PBMCs.

Source study methods: Estimates of nucleated cell counts were drawn from the amplification of reference gene primers. Repertoires were generated with immunoSEQ multiplex PCR, while TCRdb's copy carries only in-frame clones and drops some. V, J and clone size derive from that table, while D and trimming were established from the DNA sequence. The top ten hold 0.85% to 1.3% of the sample, which has around 380,000 clones, about four fifths seen once. The V gene's germline CDR1 is MNHEY and CDR2 SMNVEV (reference sequence). With 5 bases removed from V and 4 bases from J, the gap between germline ends came to 8 bases. The CDR3 loop spans 12 amino acids.

This chain uses TRBV27 with TRBJ1-2; D gene uncertain. The sequence was collected from a human donor with acute or convalescent COVID-19. The donor label of this sample is uncertain. The sample comprised peripheral blood. The CDR3 nucleotides are TGTGCCAGCAGTATAACTGCCTATGGCTACACCTTC. Its translation: CASSITAYGYTF.